A single sample gave rise to the 31 T cell receptor beta chains below, sequenced in a study of cytomegalovirus exposure and HLA in healthy donors. The primer mix had 60 Vbeta and 13 Jbeta primers. Clones were sequenced by immunoSEQ multiplex PCR, and TCRdb holds only the in-frame ones, with some missing. The sample yields 150,000 to 200,000 clones, roughly nine tenths seen once. The sample consisted of PBMCs. These receptors originate from a girl under three years old in good health and CMV-seronegative.

The gene calls are TRBV4-3 and TRBJ2-1, with a possible D match to TRBD2 (5 bases). The CDR3 contains 19 residues. CDR1 and CDR2 from the germline V gene are LGHNA and YSLEER. The V end lost 4 bases, the J end lost 1 base, and 23 bases lay between the germline ends. The CDR3 nucleotides are TGCGCCAGCAGCCCCTCGTTATTGAGGGAGACGCTATCCTACAATGAGCAGTTCTTC. Encoded protein: CASSPSLLRETLSYNEQFF.

The V and J genes are TRBV27 and TRBJ1-2; 7 bases fit TRBD1. The V and J ends lost 7 bases and 3 bases, in that order; junction bases with no gene match: 5. Germline CDR1 reads MNHEY; CDR2 reads SMNVEV (reference sequence). The CDR3 length is 13 residues. The CDR3 region is CASKETGYYGYTF. As DNA, the CDR3 is TGTGCCAGCAAGGAGACAGGGTACTATGGCTACACCTTC.

This chain links TRBV7-9 with TRBJ2-3, with TRBD1 identical over 7 bases. Losses at the gene ends were 1 base for V and 4 bases for J; bases not matched to a gene: 11. CDR3 length: 17 residues. Germline values: CDR1 SEHNR, CDR2 FQNEAQ (reference sequence). The CDR3 here is CASSLDPSGTDSDTQYF. DNA of the CDR3: TGTGCCAGCAGCTTAGACCCCTCGGGGACAGATTCAGATACGCAGTATTTT.

This chain joins TRBV4-1 and TRBJ2-2; D is undetermined. Germline V lookup: CDR1 MGHRA, CDR2 YSYEKL. The CDR3 runs to 14 residues. Trimming took 2 bases from V and 2 from J, leaving 6 bases between them. CDR3 sequence: CASSQISNTGELFF. The DNA for the CDR3 is TGCGCCAGCAGCCAAATTAGTAACACCGGGGAGCTGTTTTTT.

The chain joins TRBV10-3 to TRBJ2-3; 9 nucleotides line up with TRBD2. The CDR3 contains 16 residues. Germline loops: CDR1 ENHRY, CDR2 SYGVKD. Trimming removed 6 bases from V and 1 base from J; junction bases left unmatched: 8. The CDR3 sequence is CAISLMTSGRTDTQYF. CDR3 bases: TGTGCCATCAGCCTTATGACTAGCGGACGCACAGATACGCAGTATTTT.

This chain joins TRBV5-1 and TRBJ1-5; 9 nucleotides match TRBD1. This CDR3 has 14 amino acids. From germline, CDR1 is SGHRS and CDR2 YFSETQ. V gave up 0 bases and J gave up 7 bases; unmatched junction bases: 2. The CDR3 bases are TGCGCCAGCAGCTTGGGGGGACAGGGCCAGCCCCAGCATTTT. Its protein product is CASSLGGQGQPQHF.

The sample holds one count of this clone. The chain joins TRBV6-4 to TRBJ1-2; TRBD1 matches at 10 bases. V gave up 4 bases and J gave up 4 bases; unmatched junction bases: 9. The CDR3 is made up of 16 amino acids. The germline V gene encodes CDR1 MRHNA and CDR2 SNTAGT. CDR3 loop: CASSGGGTGDCYGYTF. DNA for the CDR3: TGTGCCAGCAGTGGAGGCGGGACAGGGGATTGCTATGGCTACACCTTC.

V is TRBV30 and J is TRBJ2-7; 7 positions agree with TRBD1. Germline CDR1 GTSNPN, CDR2 SVGIG (reference sequence). The CDR3 has 13 amino acids. V gave up 2 bases and J gave up 3 bases; unmatched junction bases: 4. The CDR3 loop is CAWSSAGGYEQYF. As DNA, the CDR3 is TGTGCCTGGAGTTCCGCAGGGGGCTACGAGCAGTACTTC.

This sequence joins TRBV4-3 and TRBJ2-2, with TRBD2 identical over 7 bases. The CDR3 covers 16 residues. The J segment lost 7 bases and the V segment lost 4 bases, leaving 12 bases of the junction unmatched. Germline V gene lookup returns CDR1 LGHNA and CDR2 YSLEER. The CDR3 DNA reads TGCGCCAGCAGCCTCCTAGAGGGAGGGCCTGGCGGGGAGCTGTTTTTT. Translation gives CASSLLEGGPGGELFF.

V usage is TRBV7-2 and J usage is TRBJ2-3, with 14 bases matching TRBD2. The CDR3 extends over 17 amino acids. In germline, CDR1 is SGHTA, CDR2 FQGNSA. J was trimmed by 7 bases and V by 4 bases; bases with no gene match: 10. CDR3 bases: TGTGCCAGCAGCTCGCCCGGGACTAGCGGGAGTCGGCATACGCAGTATTTT. Translated: CASSSPGTSGSRHTQYF.

The V and J genes are TRBV7-9 and TRBJ1-1, with 9 bases aligning to TRBD1. Germline lookup yields CDR1 SEHNR and CDR2 FQNEAQ (reference sequence). The length of the CDR3 is 15 residues. Losses at the gene ends were 6 bases for V and 3 bases for J; bases not matched to a gene: 8. The CDR3 region is CASRGLGQGYTEAFF. CDR3 coding DNA: TGTGCCAGCAGGGGGTTGGGACAGGGATACACTGAAGCTTTCTTT.

The J gene is TRBJ2-1, the V gene TRBV27, with TRBD2 matching over 9 bases. The CDR3 consists of 15 residues. Looked up from germline, CDR1 is MNHEY and CDR2 is SMNVEV (reference sequence). J lost 5 bases, V lost 3 bases, and 5 bases had no gene match. The CDR3 region is CASSFLASGNNEQFF. Here the CDR3 DNA reads TGTGCCAGCAGTTTCCTGGCTAGCGGGAACAATGAGCAGTTCTTC.

V usage is TRBV4-1 and J usage is TRBJ2-1; 13 nucleotides line up with TRBD2. The CDR3 runs to 16 residues. J was trimmed by 9 bases and V by 4 bases; bases with no gene match: 9. CDR1 is MGHRA, CDR2 YSYEKL, per germline. Here the CDR3 DNA reads TGCGCCAGCAGCCTAACGACTAGCGGGGGGAGGAGTGAGCAGTTCTTC. It translates to CASSLTTSGGRSEQFF.

The J gene is TRBJ2-2, the V gene TRBV2; TRBD2 agrees at 9 bases. The CDR3 is made up of 19 amino acids. Germline values: CDR1 SNHLY, CDR2 FYNNEI. J was trimmed by 4 bases and V by 6 bases; bases with no gene match: 18. CDR3 in amino acids: CASRQFLWTSAGPTGELFF. The CDR3, as DNA: TGTGCCAGCAGACAATTCCTGTGGACTAGCGCGGGTCCCACCGGGGAGCTGTTTTTT.

This clone was observed once. The rearrangement joins TRBV11-1 to TRBJ2-2; 8 bases line up with TRBD1. Germline CDR1 SGHAT, CDR2 FQDESV (reference sequence). Trimming cost V 5 bases and J 6 bases; bases outside gene matches: 8. The length of the CDR3 is 15 residues. In DNA form, the CDR3 reads TGTGCCAGCAGCGTAATGACAGGGGAGGCCGGGGAGCTGTTTTTT. Its translation: CASSVMTGEAGELFF.

V is TRBV7-3 and J is TRBJ2-1; 9 bases are a match to TRBD2. The CDR3 sequence is 16 residues long. V shed 0 bases, J shed 4 bases, and the junction held 4 bases outside the gene matches. Germline CDR1 and CDR2: SGHTA and FQGTGA. The CDR3 nucleotides are TGTGCCAGCAGCTTAACTCGACTAGCGGCATACAATGAGCAGTTCTTC. Its protein is CASSLTRLAAYNEQFF.

The chain combines TRBV7-9 with TRBJ2-7; tentatively, D is TRBD2 (5 bases). CDR1 is SEHNR, CDR2 FQNEAQ, per germline (reference sequence). With 5 bases removed from V and 1 base from J, the gap between germline ends came to 12 bases. The CDR3 is 14 residues long. This chain's CDR3 is CASSPRTGSYEQYF. CDR3 DNA: TGTGCCAGCAGCCCTCGTACGGGGTCCTACGAGCAGTACTTC.

This sequence joins TRBV15 and TRBJ2-3; 10 bases match TRBD2. Trimming at V came to 3 bases and at J to 5 bases, leaving 11 bases not matched to a gene. Germline CDR1 and CDR2: LNHNV and YYDKDF (reference sequence). CDR3 length: 17 residues. DNA for the CDR3: TGTGCCACCAGCAGTTTGGGAGCGGGAGGGCGAAGAGATACGCAGTATTTT. Its translation: CATSSLGAGGRRDTQYF.

This chain connects TRBV4-3 to TRBJ1-1, with 7 bases aligning to TRBD1. This CDR3 has 13 amino acids. Germline CDR1 reads LGHNA; CDR2 reads YSLEER. Trimming removed 4 bases from V and 1 base from J; junction bases left unmatched: 0. The CDR3 here is CASSRQGNTEAFF. CDR3 DNA: TGCGCCAGCAGCCGACAGGGGAACACTGAAGCTTTCTTT.

The V and J genes are TRBV10-3 and TRBJ1-4, with D possibly being TRBD1 (5 bases). The germline CDR1 and CDR2 sequences are ENHRY and SYGVKD. V gave up 8 bases and J gave up 12 bases, with 13 bases separating them. The length of the CDR3 is 11 residues. The CDR3, as DNA: TGTGCCATCGGGGGAGGGGTTGAACTGTTTTTT. This gives the protein CAIGGGVELFF.

J is TRBJ2-1 and V is TRBV4-1, with D maybe TRBD2 (6 bases). The CDR3 loop spans 15 amino acids. CDR1 is MGHRA, CDR2 YSYEKL, per germline. V was shortened by 4 bases and J by 2 bases, with 12 bases between the two germline ends. The CDR3 DNA follows: TGCGCCAGCAGCCCCCAGGCGGGGCCCTACAATGAGCAGTTCTTC. This translates into CASSPQAGPYNEQFF.

The genes are TRBV2 and TRBJ2-5, with D perhaps TRBD2 (6 bases). Trimming removed 6 bases at V and 10 bases at J, with 12 bases between. Per the germline V gene, CDR1 is SNHLY and CDR2 is FYNNEI. The CDR3 covers 11 residues. The CDR3 reads CASSGGGDQYF. CDR3 bases: TGTGCCAGCAGCGGAGGAGGGGACCAGTACTTC.

The rearrangement links TRBV4-2 to TRBJ2-7; 8 nucleotides match TRBD2. Trimming took 8 bases from V and 2 from J; bases not matched to a gene: 5. Per germline, CDR1 LGHNA and CDR2 YNFKEQ. The CDR3 sequence is 13 residues long. DNA of the CDR3: TGTGCCAGCTGCGGGGGGCAGCCCTACGAGCAGTACTTC. Residues: CASCGGQPYEQYF.

Regarding this clone: Other nucleotide sequences from this sample produce the same CDR3. V is TRBV29-1 and J is TRBJ1-1; 7 bases fit TRBD1. The junction had 7 bases not matched to a gene; V was cut back by 5 bases and J by 1 base. The germline V gene has CDR1 SQVTM and CDR2 ANQGSEA. There are 14 residues in the CDR3. The CDR3 reads CSVLSTGRNTEAFF. The CDR3 DNA sequence: TGCAGCGTTTTATCGACAGGGAGGAACACTGAAGCTTTCTTT.

The chain links TRBV9 to TRBJ2-3; 14 nucleotides line up with TRBD2. The germline V gene encodes CDR1 SGDLS and CDR2 YYNGEE. The J segment lost 2 bases and the V segment lost 0 bases, leaving 5 bases of the junction unmatched. This CDR3 is built from 18 residues. CDR3 sequence (DNA): TGTGCCAGCAGCGTAGGACTAGCGGGGGGGCTAAACACAGATACGCAGTATTTT. This encodes CASSVGLAGGLNTDTQYF.

V usage is TRBV21-1 and J usage is TRBJ1-1; the table's TRBD1 call for D was not verified on the DNA. TRBV21-1 is noted as a pseudogene. The CDR3 has 15 amino acids. As DNA, the CDR3 is TGTGCCAGCAGCAAAGCACAGGGTATGAACACTGAAGCTTTCTTT. Protein product: CASSKAQGMNTEAFF.

This clone turned up a few times. The chain is built from TRBV21-1 and TRBJ1-2; the table calls TRBD1, which could not be checked here. TRBV21-1 is flagged as a pseudogene. There are 17 residues in the CDR3. CDR3: CASSKPRLTGVNYGYTF. CDR3 coding DNA: TGTGCCAGCAGCAAGCCGAGATTAACAGGGGTTAACTATGGCTACACCTTC.

Remarks on this clone: The junction departs from the called germline gene at one end, perhaps through a read error. This chain uses TRBV7-9 with TRBJ1-5; D unclear. Germline assignment: CDR1 SEHNR and CDR2 FQNEAQ (reference sequence). This CDR3 has 18 residues. This CDR3 reads CSSSFGLASSWRDQPQHF. CDR3 bases: TGTTCCAGCAGCTTCGGGTTAGCGTCGAGCTGGCGGGATCAGCCCCAGCATTTT. Combining the CDR3 with reference TRBV7-9 and TRBJ1-5 gives the whole variable domain DTGVSQNPRHKITKRGQNVTFRCDPISEHNRLYWYRQTLGQGPEFLTYFQNEAQLEKSRLLSDRFSAERPKGSFSTLEIQRTEQGDSAMYLCSSSFGLASSWRDQPQHFGDGTRLSIL.

The rearrangement links TRBV7-6 to TRBJ2-5, with D perhaps matching TRBD2 (5 bases). Between the trimmed V and J ends, which lost 5 bases and 2 bases, there was a span of 15 bases. Germline V gives CDR1 SGHVS, CDR2 FNYEAQ. The CDR3 has 15 residues. CDR3 in DNA: TGTGCCAGCAGCCCGGTAGTCCCGGGACAAGAGACCCAGTACTTC. Translating gives CASSPVVPGQETQYF.

The J gene is TRBJ2-7, the V gene TRBV7-2; D unresolved. CDR3 length equals 13 residues. CDR1 is SGHTA and CDR2 is FQGNSA in the germline V gene. V was shortened by 5 bases and J by 4 bases, with 12 bases between the two germline ends. The CDR3 reads CASSNYQYYEQYF. The CDR3 nucleotides are TGTGCCAGCAGCAACTACCAATATTACGAGCAGTACTTC.

The rearrangement joins TRBV2 to TRBJ1-5; D is unresolved. V lost 1 base and J lost 0, with 7 bases in between. The CDR3 is made up of 15 amino acids. Germline V gene data show CDR1 as SNHLY and CDR2 as FYNNEI. The chain's CDR3 is CASSEGGYSNQPQHF. CDR3 sequence (DNA): TGTGCCAGCAGTGAAGGAGGGTATAGCAATCAGCCCCAGCATTTT.